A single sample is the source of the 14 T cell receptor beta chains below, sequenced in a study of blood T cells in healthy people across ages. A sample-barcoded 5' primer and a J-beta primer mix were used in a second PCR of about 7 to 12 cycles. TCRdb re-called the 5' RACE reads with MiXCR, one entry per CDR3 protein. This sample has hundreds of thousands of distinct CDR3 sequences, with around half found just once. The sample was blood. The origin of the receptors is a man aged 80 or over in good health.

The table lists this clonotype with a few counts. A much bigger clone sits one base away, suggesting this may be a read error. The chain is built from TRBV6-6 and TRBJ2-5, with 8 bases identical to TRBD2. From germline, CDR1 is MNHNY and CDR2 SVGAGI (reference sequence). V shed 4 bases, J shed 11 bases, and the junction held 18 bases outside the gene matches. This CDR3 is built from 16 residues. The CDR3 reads CASSSVSTSGYNEQYF. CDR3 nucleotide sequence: TGTGCCAGCAGTTCCGTCTCTACTAGCGGCTACAATGAGCAGTACTTC.

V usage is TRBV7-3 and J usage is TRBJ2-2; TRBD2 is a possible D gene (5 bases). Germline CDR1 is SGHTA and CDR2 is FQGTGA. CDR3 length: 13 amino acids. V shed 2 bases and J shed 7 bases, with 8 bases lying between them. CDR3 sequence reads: CASSLDYLGELFF. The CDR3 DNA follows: TGTGCCAGCAGCTTAGACTACCTCGGGGAGCTGTTTTTT.

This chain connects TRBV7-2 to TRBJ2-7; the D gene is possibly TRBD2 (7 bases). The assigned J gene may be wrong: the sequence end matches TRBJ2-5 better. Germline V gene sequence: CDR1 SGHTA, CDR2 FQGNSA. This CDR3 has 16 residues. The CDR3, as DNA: TGTGCCAGCAGCTTAGGCTCTAGGGGGGGTGGGGAGACCCAGTACTTC. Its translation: CASSLGSRGGGETQYF.

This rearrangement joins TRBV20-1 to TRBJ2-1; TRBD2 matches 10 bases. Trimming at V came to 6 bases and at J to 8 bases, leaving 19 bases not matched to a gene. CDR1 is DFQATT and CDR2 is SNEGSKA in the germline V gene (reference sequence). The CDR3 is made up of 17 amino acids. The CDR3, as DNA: TGCAGTGCCCCCAATAGGGGACTAGCGAAGATTCTGGATGAGCAGTTCTTC. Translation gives CSAPNRGLAKILDEQFF.

The CDR3 nucleotides read TGTGCCAGCAGTAAGCTCCGGACTAGGGGTGAGGCAGATACGCAGTATTTT. Residues: CASSKLRTRGEADTQYF. The chain recombines TRBV6-1 with TRBJ2-3, with 7 bases fitting TRBD2. Looked up from germline, CDR1 is MNHNS and CDR2 is SASEGT. This CDR3 has 17 residues. The J segment lost 4 bases and the V segment lost 5 bases, leaving 15 bases of the junction unmatched.

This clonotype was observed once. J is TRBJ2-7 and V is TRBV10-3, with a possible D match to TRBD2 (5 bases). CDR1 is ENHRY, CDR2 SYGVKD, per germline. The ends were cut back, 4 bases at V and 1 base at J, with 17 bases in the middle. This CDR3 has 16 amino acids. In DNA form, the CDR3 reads TGTGCCATCAGTGGTCGGGAAGGCCCGGAATCCTACGAGCAGTACTTC. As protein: CAISGREGPESYEQYF.

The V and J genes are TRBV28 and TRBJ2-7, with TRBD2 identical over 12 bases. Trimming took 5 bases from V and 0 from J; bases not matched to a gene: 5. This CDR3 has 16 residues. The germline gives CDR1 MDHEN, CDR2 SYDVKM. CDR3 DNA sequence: TGTGCCAGCAGTCCCTGGACTAGCGGGACCTCCTACGAGCAGTACTTC. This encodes CASSPWTSGTSYEQYF.

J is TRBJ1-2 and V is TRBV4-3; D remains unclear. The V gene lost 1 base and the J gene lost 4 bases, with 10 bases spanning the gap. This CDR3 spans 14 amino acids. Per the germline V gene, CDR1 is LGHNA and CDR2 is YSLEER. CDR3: CASSQVESSYGYTF. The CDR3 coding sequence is TGCGCCAGCAGCCAAGTGGAAAGCTCCTATGGCTACACCTTC.

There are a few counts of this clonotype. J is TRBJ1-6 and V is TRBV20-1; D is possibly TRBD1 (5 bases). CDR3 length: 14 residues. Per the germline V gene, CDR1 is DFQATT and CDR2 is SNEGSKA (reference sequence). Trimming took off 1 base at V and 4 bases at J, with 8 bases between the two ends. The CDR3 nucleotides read TGCAGTGCTAGAGTGGGGCCATATAATTCACCCCTCCACTTT. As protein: CSARVGPYNSPLHF.

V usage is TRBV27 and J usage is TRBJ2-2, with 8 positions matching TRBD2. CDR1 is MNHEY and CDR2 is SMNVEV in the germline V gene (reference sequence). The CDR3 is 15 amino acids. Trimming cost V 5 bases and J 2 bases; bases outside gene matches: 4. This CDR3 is CASSRAGGNTGELFF. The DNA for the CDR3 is TGTGCCAGCAGTAGGGCGGGAGGTAACACCGGGGAGCTGTTTTTT.

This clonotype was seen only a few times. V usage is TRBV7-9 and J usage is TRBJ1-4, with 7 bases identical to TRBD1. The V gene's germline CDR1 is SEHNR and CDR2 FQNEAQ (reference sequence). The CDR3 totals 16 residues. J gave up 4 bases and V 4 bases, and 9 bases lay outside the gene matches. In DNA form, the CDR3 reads TGTGCCAGCAGCTCGGGACAGCCTTCTCATAATGAAAAACTGTTTTTT. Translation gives CASSSGQPSHNEKLFF.

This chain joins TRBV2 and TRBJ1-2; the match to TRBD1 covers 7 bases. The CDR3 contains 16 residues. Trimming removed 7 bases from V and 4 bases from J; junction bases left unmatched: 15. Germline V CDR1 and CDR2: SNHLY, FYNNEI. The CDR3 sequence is CASTINIWTGAYGYTF. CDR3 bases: TGTGCCAGCACTATAAATATATGGACAGGCGCCTATGGCTACACCTTC.

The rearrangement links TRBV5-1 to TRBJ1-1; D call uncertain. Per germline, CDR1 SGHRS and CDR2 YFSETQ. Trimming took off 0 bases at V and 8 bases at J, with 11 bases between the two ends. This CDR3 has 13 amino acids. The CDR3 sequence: CASSLAGEREAFF. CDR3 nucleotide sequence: TGCGCCAGCAGCTTGGCTGGAGAAAGAGAAGCTTTCTTT.

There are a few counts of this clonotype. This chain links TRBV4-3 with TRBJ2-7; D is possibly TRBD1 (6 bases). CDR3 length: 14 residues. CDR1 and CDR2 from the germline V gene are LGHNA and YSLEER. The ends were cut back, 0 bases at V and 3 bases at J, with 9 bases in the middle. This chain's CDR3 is CASSQDDRSYEQYF. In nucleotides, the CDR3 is TGCGCCAGCAGCCAAGATGACAGGAGCTACGAGCAGTACTTC.